This T cell receptor (beta chain) was sequenced during a study of blood T cells in healthy people across ages. Primers used in a second PCR of about 7 to 12 cycles were a sample-barcoded 5' primer and a J-beta primer mix. TCRdb re-called the 5' RACE reads through MiXCR, storing one row per CDR3 protein. The sample records 1,100,000 or so distinct CDR3 sequences, around 43% being singletons. This CDR3 has 14 residues. In germline, CDR1 is MNHEY, CDR2 SVGEGT. V lost 7 bases, J lost 2 bases, and 12 bases lay in between. This TCR was recovered from a woman aged 55 to 70 in good health. Sequencing was carried out using blood. This chain uses TRBV6-2 or TRBV6-3 with TRBJ2-1, with a weak D call TRBD2 (5 bases). As DNA, the CDR3 is TGTGCCAGCAACCGGGTGAGGGCCTACAATGAGCAGTTCTTC. Translation gives CASNRVRAYNEQFF.